This record concerns one T cell receptor (beta chain) sequence. This clonotype was observed at least ten times. Its antigen is currently not known. Within one base of it there is no much larger clone, and no base qualities were kept. The germline V gene sets CDR1 to KGHSH and CDR2 to LQKENI. From cysteine to phenylalanine, the CDR3 is 15 amino acids long. Only the CDR3 part of the read is kept: 45 bases, read in frame from the first base. V lost 3 bases and J lost 0 bases; the stretch between them is 8 bases long. These data belong to a study of regulatory T cells in long-lasting Graves disease (dated by TCRdb to about 2021). About the investigation overall: Antithyroid drugs had been taken for less than 3 months by newly diagnosed Graves' disease patients. The study was conducted in China and was registered as a clinical trial. A total of approximately 35 samples were covered by TCR sequencing, comprising approximately 13 persistent and approximately 20 newly diagnosed Graves' disease patients. Peripheral blood TCR sequencing and RNA sequencing compared persistent Graves' disease patients with newly diagnosed Graves' disease patients. General study outcomes and caveats: A larger number of public clonotypes was shared among persistent patients (over 2,500) than among newly diagnosed patients (roughly 1,000). Persistent Graves' disease patients showed lower TCR Shannon entropy and fewer highly expanded clones than newly diagnosed patients, suggesting clonal expansion. The small sample size was acknowledged by the authors as a limitation that may reduce accuracy. Only the TCR beta chain was sequenced and analyzed. Persistent disease showed preferential use of TRBV28, TRBJ1-2 and TRBJ2-5, whereas newly diagnosed disease favored TRBV20-1 and TRBJ2-1. The study examined only peripheral blood because the primary lesion, thyroid tissue, could not be accessed.

Library creation used multiplex PCR. The sample was run on an Illumina HiSeq 4000. To build TCR beta libraries, CDR3 regions were amplified by Arm-PCR using iRepertoire HTBI primers. Gel purification was performed on PCR products prior to sequencing. In the paper's pipeline: Across samples, around 58 TRBV and 12 to 15 TRBJ segments were identified and used for gene usage analysis of CDR3 amino acid clonotypes. COPE and FqMerger were used to merge filtered high-quality paired reads into contigs. BLAST was used to align contigs to the IMGT TRBV, TRBD and TRBJ reference genes, and CDR3 was defined following IMGT. Highly expanded clones were defined as clonotypes with a frequency above 0.1%. Shannon entropy was used to measure repertoire diversity, and the Gini coefficient was used to measure V-J evenness. Public clonotypes were defined as clonotypes shared by more than one individual. The public sequencing data were trimmed at Q25 with fastp and processed into clonotypes with MiXCR by TCRdb, which kept only in-frame beta chains. All rows with the same CDR3 protein become a single entry with the most common DNA and genes. The V and J calls and clone size are TCRdb's, not the authors'. In this sample the table shows about 460,000 distinct CDR3 sequences, about 14% of which occur a single time. The ten biggest clones cover around a sixth of the sample.

The time point label, as the study defines it: newly diagnosed GD, antithyroid drugs for less than 3 months. For both TCR sequencing and RNA sequencing, RNA was extracted from PBMCs using TRIzol. The diagnosis of Graves' disease followed American Thyroid Association guidelines. Patients for the study were recruited at an endocrinology department in Xi'an, China. From each patient, about 8.9 milliliters of peripheral blood was collected into an EDTA anticoagulant tube. Ficoll Paque Plus density gradient separation was used to isolate PBMCs, and no additional T cell sorting was done. An Agilent 2100 Bioanalyzer and agarose gel were used to check RNA quality, while a NanoDrop 2000 measured RNA concentration. These data were also reused for a study on T cells in Graves' hyperthyroidism and ophthalmopathy. As the second publication notes: Stable Graves' hyperthyroidism was defined as no progression to ophthalmopathy during 18 months of follow-up. Hyperthyroidism patients were aged 18 to 65 years and newly diagnosed, with disease duration of less than 2 months. The study excluded patients with uncontrolled infections, other autoimmune diseases, pregnancy or lactation. Diagnoses were established on the basis of clinical symptoms, serum thyroxine and TRAb, thyroid ultrasound, and orbital computed tomography. A first-round RT-PCR of the TCR CDR3 used the HTBI primer set with the Qiagen OneStep RT-PCR kit. Blood samples also contained most of the expanded thyroid clonotypes (frequency above 0.001), which suggests that blood repertoires may reflect thyroid immune responses. Ophthalmopathy was separated from stable hyperthyroidism by a 13 V-J signature model, with over 85% sensitivity and roughly 81% specificity obtained in cross-validation and 80%/75% obtained in testing. In validation, the model predicted progression to ophthalmopathy a median of approximately 6.3 months before onset, with approximately 70% sensitivity and roughly 77% specificity. TCR V-J signatures able to tell the groups apart were searched for in a discovery cohort of 100 patients, of whom under 45 had Graves' ophthalmopathy and around 58 had stable Graves' hyperthyroidism. Prospective prediction of ophthalmopathy was tested in an independent validation cohort consisting of 18 hyperthyroidism patients and some 17 patients who later progressed to ophthalmopathy. For training and testing, the roughly 93 patients in the discovery cohort were randomly divided in a 7:3 ratio. In addition, the study compared T-cell repertoires in thyroid tissue and in blood from five or six Graves' hyperthyroidism patients. Following sampling, methimazole starting at 30 mg daily was given to hyperthyroidism patients, and high-dose intravenous methylprednisolone was given to ophthalmopathy patients. The libraries were constructed in a second round of multiplex PCR and then size-selected and purified. Libraries were sequenced paired-end with 100 bp reads on an Illumina HiSeq2000. SOAPnuke was used to process the raw data, throwing out any read that contained adapters or uncalled bases, had a mean Phred below 15, or lacked an exact constant-primer or identifier match. High-quality paired reads were merged using COPE v1.2.5, and each unique nucleotide sequence was defined as a clonotype. MiTCR v1.1 was used to align clonotypes to the IMGT TRBV, TRBD and TRBJ reference segments. The analysis included only V-J combinations with a frequency above 0.0001, which together covered around 99% of the repertoires. A TCS score was defined as the ratio between F50 (clonal expansion) and ExV (chaos), using BLOSUM62-based TCRdist between CDR3 peptides within each V-J. Welch's t-statistics and random forest reduced 450 to 600 V-J features to 13, which were used in a naive Bayes classifier (R e1071). No statistical method was used to set the sample size in advance, and investigators knew the group allocation. According to the paper, TCR Vbeta CDR3 sequencing was carried out on some 140 peripheral blood samples, which came from more than 40 ophthalmopathy, around 74 hyperthyroidism and approximately 17 progressor patients.

The source of this sequence is a woman aged 45-59 years with Graves disease. Donor details come from another sample of the same person, matched by shared clones. Material: peripheral blood mononuclear cells (PBMCs), obtained at new diagnosis, from a patient treated with antithyroid drugs. The V and J genes are TRBV18 and TRBJ1-4; the D gene cannot be named for sure. The CDR3 loop reads CASSPTEATNEKLFF. The sequence in DNA is TGTGCCAGCTCACCGACGGAAGCAACTAATGAAAAACTGTTTTTT.